This entry lists 22 T cell receptor beta chains sequenced from one sample in a study of regulatory T cells in long-lasting Graves disease. Preparation of the TCR library used RNA extracted from PBMCs. TCRdb redid the calling of the reads with MiXCR, one entry per CDR3 protein. The table includes more than 950 distinct CDR3 sequences, approximately 58% detected once. Source: peripheral blood mononuclear cells (PBMCs), taken with antithyroid drug treatment, in newly diagnosed or persistent Graves disease (not recorded which). Source of these receptors: a female donor with Graves disease.

J is TRBJ2-1 and V is TRBV23-1; D remains unclear. TRBV23-1 is an ORF, and what it does is uncertain. With 7 bases removed from V and 2 bases from J, the gap between germline ends came to 9 bases. The CDR3 sequence is 13 residues long. The CDR3 protein is CASTRTAYNEQFF. CDR3 DNA: TGCGCCAGCACGCGGACGGCCTACAATGAGCAGTTCTTC.

The rearrangement links TRBV6-1 to TRBJ2-3, with 8 bases fitting TRBD2. V shed 6 bases and J 4 bases; nucleotides not matched to a gene: 9. Germline values: CDR1 MNHNS, CDR2 SASEGT. This CDR3 is 15 amino acids long. The CDR3 loop reads CASRRSGGFADTQYF. CDR3 nucleotides: TGTGCCAGCAGAAGAAGCGGGGGCTTCGCAGATACGCAGTATTTT.

The V gene is TRBV4-2, the J gene TRBJ2-7; no firm D call. With 0 bases removed from V and 5 bases from J, the gap between germline ends came to 14 bases. Germline V gene data show CDR1 as LGHNA and CDR2 as YNFKEQ. This CDR3 is 15 amino acids long. The CDR3 region has the DNA TGTGCCAGCAGCCAAGATTTCGGCATAACCAACGAGCAGTACTTC. Its protein product is CASSQDFGITNEQYF.

In its sample, this clonotype was seen a few times. This chain joins TRBV12-3 or TRBV12-4 and TRBJ2-7; no clear D. The CDR3 totals 12 residues. V dropped 6 bases and J dropped 6 bases, with 12 bases sitting between them. Here the CDR3 reads CASSPPSGEQYF. CDR3 nucleotides: TGTGCCAGCAGCCCCCCCAGTGGCGAGCAGTACTTC.

The sample holds a few counts of this clonotype. The J gene is TRBJ2-1, the V gene TRBV13; D may be TRBD2 (5 bases). V shed 1 base and J shed 7 bases, with 14 bases lying between them. CDR1 is PRHDT and CDR2 is FYEKMQ in the germline V gene (reference sequence). The length of the CDR3 is 15 residues. The CDR3 sequence is CASSLEAIGVNEQFF. DNA for the CDR3: TGTGCCAGCAGCTTAGAGGCTATCGGGGTAAATGAGCAGTTCTTC. Variable domain in full (rest from reference TRBV13 and TRBJ2-1): AAGVIQSPRHLIKEKRETATLKCYPIPRHDTVYWYQQGPGQDPQFLISFYEKMQSDKGSIPDRFSAQQFSDYHSELNMSSLELGDSALYFCASSLEAIGVNEQFFGPGTRLTVL.

J is TRBJ2-7 and V is TRBV27; 7 positions match TRBD1. CDR1 and CDR2 (germline): MNHEY, SMNVEV (reference sequence). The CDR3 extends over 15 amino acids. Germline trimming cut 5 bases from V and 1 base from J; bases unmatched to any gene: 8. The CDR3 here is CASSIGTVGSYEQYF. The CDR3 DNA reads as TGTGCCAGCAGTATCGGGACAGTGGGTTCCTACGAGCAGTACTTC.

V gene TRBV7-2 combines with J gene TRBJ1-1; 7 bases match TRBD1. The CDR3 runs to 15 residues. Trimming removed 1 base from V and 0 bases from J; junction bases left unmatched: 2. CDR1 and CDR2 (germline): SGHTA, FQGNSA. In nucleotides, the CDR3 is TGTGCCAGCAGCTTAGTAGGGGGCTTGAACACTGAAGCTTTCTTT. Translated, it gives CASSLVGGLNTEAFF. The entire variable domain, with the rest obtained from reference TRBV7-2 and TRBJ1-1, is as follows: GAGVSQSPSNKVTEKGKDVELRCDPISGHTALYWYRQSLGQGLEFLIYFQGNSAPDKSGLPSDRFSAERTGGSVSTLTIQRTQQEDSAVYLCASSLVGGLNTEAFFGQGTRLTVV.

This chain links TRBV27 with TRBJ1-1, with TRBD1 as a possible D gene (6 bases). V gave up 6 bases and J gave up 1 base, with 12 bases separating them. The CDR3 extends over 14 amino acids. Germline V gene sequence: CDR1 MNHEY, CDR2 SMNVEV (reference sequence). CDR3 sequence reads: CASRLGGWNTEAFF. CDR3 DNA sequence: TGTGCCAGCAGATTAGGGGGTTGGAACACTGAAGCTTTCTTT.

CDR3 sequence (DNA): TGTGCCAGCAGTCCTCGCCCTTACGAGCAGTACTTC. This gives the protein CASSPRPYEQYF. The chain carries TRBV27 and TRBJ2-7, with D hard to call. V lost 5 bases to trimming and J lost 4 bases, with 9 bases between them. There are 12 residues in the CDR3. CDR1 is MNHEY, CDR2 SMNVEV, per germline (reference sequence).

The V gene is TRBV9, the J gene TRBJ1-5; TRBD1 aligns across 7 bases. The CDR3 extends over 17 amino acids. From germline, CDR1 is SGDLS and CDR2 YYNGEE. Trimming cost V 0 bases and J 4 bases; bases outside gene matches: 10. The CDR3 spells CASSVVVGTEHNQPQHF. The CDR3 region has the DNA TGTGCCAGCAGCGTAGTTGTTGGGACAGAGCATAATCAGCCCCAGCATTTT.

CDR3 amino acids: CASSQYPSTDSYEQYF. The CDR3 DNA is TGCGCCAGCAGTCAATACCCGTCGACAGACTCCTACGAGCAGTACTTC. V is TRBV23-1 and J is TRBJ2-7, with D possibly matching TRBD1 (5 bases). TRBV23-1 falls under the ORF class, with uncertain function. V was clipped by 1 base and J by 0 bases, with 13 bases between them. This CDR3 has 16 amino acids.

V gene TRBV28 combines with J gene TRBJ1-2; 7 positions match TRBD1. This CDR3 comprises 13 residues. CDR1 and CDR2 from the germline V gene are MDHEN and SYDVKM. V lost 4 bases, J lost 2 bases, and 1 base stayed unmatched. CDR3 protein: CASSSQGNYGYTF. CDR3 nucleotide sequence: TGTGCCAGCAGTTCACAGGGGAACTATGGCTACACCTTC.

The chain combines TRBV7-2 with TRBJ2-2; 7 bases are shared with TRBD2. From germline, CDR1 is SGHTA and CDR2 FQGNSA. The CDR3 is made up of 16 amino acids. V trimming: 4 bases; J trimming: 5 bases; junction bases outside the gene matches: 10. CDR3 DNA sequence: TGTGCCAGCAGCTCGAGGACTAGGCTAAGGACCGGGGAGCTGTTTTTT. Residues: CASSSRTRLRTGELFF.

This sequence joins TRBV14 and TRBJ2-7, with D maybe TRBD1 (5 bases). The germline V gene encodes CDR1 SGHDN and CDR2 FVKESK. Trimming took off 0 bases at V and 0 bases at J, with 21 bases between the two ends. The CDR3 is made up of 19 amino acids. The DNA of the CDR3 is TGTGCCAGCAGCCAAGATTACGGCCGCGTCGCCGACAGCTCCTACGAGCAGTACTTC. Its translation is CASSQDYGRVADSSYEQYF.

Within the sample, this clonotype is hyperexpanded. This sequence joins TRBV29-1 and TRBJ2-1, with TRBD1 matching over 7 bases. The CDR3 is made up of 15 amino acids. V trimming: 3 bases; J trimming: 8 bases; junction bases outside the gene matches: 13. The V gene's germline CDR1 is SQVTM and CDR2 ANQGSEA. Here the CDR3 reads CSVENPTGMFDEQFF. For the CDR3, the DNA is TGCAGCGTTGAGAATCCGACAGGGATGTTCGATGAGCAGTTCTTC.

The rearrangement links TRBV11-2 to TRBJ2-3; TRBD2 aligns across 8 bases. The CDR3 spans 15 residues. The V and J ends lost 6 bases and 4 bases, in that order; junction bases with no gene match: 9. Germline V gives CDR1 SGHAT, CDR2 FQNNGV. The DNA of the CDR3 is TGTGCCAGCAGTCGAGCGGGAGTAGGGTCAGATACGCAGTATTTT. Translation gives CASSRAGVGSDTQYF.

The chain recombines TRBV30 with TRBJ1-5; 9 bases are shared with TRBD1. The CDR3 has 18 residues. Trimming at V came to 2 bases and at J to 5 bases, leaving 16 bases not matched to a gene. From germline, CDR1 is GTSNPN and CDR2 SVGIG (reference sequence). The CDR3 nucleotides read TGTGCCTGGAGTTCTGTACGGGACAGGGCTTTGTCCCATCAGCCCCAGCATTTT. It codes for CAWSSVRDRALSHQPQHF. Complete variable domain (other parts from reference TRBV30 and TRBJ1-5): SQTIHQWPATLVQPVGSPLSLECTVEGTSNPNLYWYRQAAGRGLQLLFYSVGIGQISSEVPQNLSASRPQDRQFILSSKKLLLSDSGFYLCAWSSVRDRALSHQPQHFGDGTRLSIL.

The rearrangement links TRBV7-9 to TRBJ2-5; unclear D gene. The CDR3 has 13 amino acids. From germline, CDR1 is SEHNR and CDR2 FQNEAQ (reference sequence). V was pared by 5 bases and J by 3 bases, with 10 bases between. CDR3 bases: TGTGCCAGCAGCCCGACGCGAGAAGAGACCCAGTACTTC. It encodes CASSPTREETQYF.

This clonotype has a single count. The chain combines TRBV4-1 with TRBJ2-3; 8 bases agree with TRBD2. CDR1 is MGHRA, CDR2 YSYEKL, per germline. The length of the CDR3 is 16 residues. V lost 3 bases and J lost 0; bases outside the gene matches: 5. The CDR3 spells CASSQATSGSTDTQYF. In DNA, the CDR3 is TGCGCCAGCAGCCAGGCTACTAGCGGAAGCACAGATACGCAGTATTTT.

This clonotype has just a few counts. The genes are TRBV5-4 and TRBJ2-3; 12 bases fit TRBD2. Per germline, CDR1 SGHNT and CDR2 YYREEE (reference sequence). The CDR3 is 16 residues long. The V segment lost 4 bases and the J segment 3 bases; nucleotides outside the gene matches: 6. CDR3 amino acids: CASSLLAGGYTDTQYF. CDR3 DNA: TGTGCCAGCAGCCTTCTAGCGGGAGGGTATACAGATACGCAGTATTTT.

The chain employs TRBV29-1 and TRBJ1-4; no clear D gene. V lost 5 bases and J 6 bases, leaving 4 bases between the germline ends. Germline-derived CDR1 and CDR2 are SQVTM and ANQGSEA. CDR3 size: 10 residues. CDR3 loop: CSVYDEKLFF. The CDR3 DNA reads TGCAGCGTTTACGATGAAAAACTGTTTTTT.

The chain couples TRBV27 to TRBJ2-7; TRBD1 aligns across 9 bases. This CDR3 has 14 amino acids. V gave up 8 bases and J gave up 6 bases; unmatched junction bases: 11. Germline loops: CDR1 MNHEY, CDR2 SMNVEV (reference sequence). The CDR3 DNA is TGTGCCAGCGGCCCGGTCGGGACAGGGCGCGAGCAGTACTTC. Its protein product is CASGPVGTGREQYF.